Presented here are 24 T cell receptor beta chains from one specimen sequenced in a study of T cell responses to AZD1222 COVID-19 vaccine. Profiling relied on immunoSEQ multiplex PCR, and the TCRdb table lists in-frame clones only, not all of them. The data show 110,000 to 150,000 clones, with around 92% seen just once and 3% to 4% held by the top ten. The sample consisted of peripheral blood, taken 28 days after the second AZD1222 dose. The receptors derive from an adult who received the AZD1222 COVID-19 vaccine.

This chain connects TRBV7-8 to TRBJ1-2; 7 bases align to TRBD1. CDR3 size: 14 residues. With 0 bases clipped from V and 8 bases from J, the junction kept 6 bases outside the gene matches. CDR1 SGHVS and CDR2 FQNEAQ come from the germline V gene. CDR3 protein: CASSLAETGLGYTF. CDR3 DNA sequence: TGTGCCAGCAGCTTAGCGGAGACAGGGCTCGGCTACACCTTC.

The V gene is TRBV6-2 or TRBV6-3, the J gene TRBJ1-3; tentatively, D is TRBD1 (6 bases). V was trimmed by 2 bases and J by 0 bases, leaving 11 bases between them. Germline V CDR1 and CDR2: MNHEY, SVGEGT. The CDR3 has 16 amino acids. CDR3 sequence reads: CASSYADSFSGNTIYF. The CDR3 nucleotides are TGTGCCAGCAGTTACGCGGACAGCTTCTCTGGAAACACCATATATTTT.

This rearrangement joins TRBV24-1 to TRBJ1-5, with 9 bases lining up with TRBD1. The CDR3 is made up of 15 amino acids. Germline V gene lookup returns CDR1 KGHDR and CDR2 SFDVKD. J was trimmed by 2 bases and V by 7 bases; bases with no gene match: 5. CDR3 in amino acids: CATRGTGSGNQPQHF. The CDR3 region has the DNA TGTGCCACCAGAGGGACAGGGAGTGGCAATCAGCCCCAGCATTTT.

The V call is TRBV28, the J call TRBJ2-7; no clear D. V lost 7 bases to trimming and J lost 1 base, with 17 bases between them. This CDR3 contains 15 residues. Germline loops: CDR1 MDHEN, CDR2 SYDVKM. DNA for the CDR3: TGTGCCAGCACTCCGGCCCCCGGAAGTTCCTACGAGCAGTACTTC. Protein sequence: CASTPAPGSSYEQYF. The entire variable domain, with the rest obtained from reference TRBV28 and TRBJ2-7, is as follows: DVKVTQSSRYLVKRTGEKVFLECVQDMDHENMFWYRQDPGLGLRLIYFSYDVKMKEKGDIPEGYSVSREKKERFSLILESASTNQTSMYLCASTPAPGSSYEQYFGPGTRLTVT.

This clone is a singleton in its sample. The V call is TRBV7-8, the J call TRBJ2-1; the D gene is possibly TRBD2 (5 bases). V was shortened by 4 bases and J by 12 bases, with 13 bases between the two germline ends. This CDR3 contains 12 residues. Germline V lookup: CDR1 SGHVS, CDR2 FQNEAQ. The CDR3 protein is CASSSSDSSQFF. CDR3 nucleotide sequence: TGTGCCAGCAGCTCCTCGGACTCGTCGCAGTTCTTC. The full variable domain, in which reference TRBV7-8 and TRBJ2-1 provide the parts outside the CDR3, is GAGVSQSPRYKVAKRGQDVALRCDPISGHVSLFWYQQALGQGPEFLTYFQNEAQLDKSGLPSDRFFAERPEGSVSTLKIQRTQQEDSAVYLCASSSSDSSQFFGPGTRLTVL.

This clone was seen a few times. This chain uses TRBV28 with TRBJ1-2, with D unresolved. V was cut by 5 bases and J by 0 bases, with 7 bases left in between. The CDR3 has 13 residues. Germline loops: CDR1 MDHEN, CDR2 SYDVKM. DNA of the CDR3: TGTGCCAGCAGTGTTAATCCTAACTATGGCTACACCTTC. Protein: CASSVNPNYGYTF.

DNA of the CDR3: TGCGCCAGCAGTCAATCGCTGGACAGGGTTTATGAAAAACTGTTTTTT. It encodes CASSQSLDRVYEKLFF. This chain connects TRBV23-1 to TRBJ1-4; TRBD1 agrees at 8 bases. TRBV23-1 counts as an open reading frame of uncertain function. Trimming cost V 0 bases and J 6 bases; bases outside gene matches: 6. The CDR3 has 16 residues.

The chain uses TRBV12-5 and TRBJ2-1; perhaps TRBD2 as D (6 bases). The germline gives CDR1 LGHNT, CDR2 FRNRAP. This CDR3 contains 15 residues. V dropped 0 bases and J dropped 8 bases, with 14 bases sitting between them. CDR3 amino acids: CASGLVIGSLDEQFF. DNA for the CDR3: TGTGCTAGTGGTTTGGTAATCGGGAGTCTGGATGAGCAGTTCTTC.

The chain joins TRBV19 to TRBJ2-5, with 13 bases lining up with TRBD2. CDR3 length: 18 amino acids. Germline CDR1 and CDR2: LNHDA and SQIVND (reference sequence). V gave up 5 bases and J gave up 2 bases; unmatched junction bases: 11. The CDR3: CASSVGTSGKGVQETQYF. The CDR3 bases are TGTGCCAGTAGTGTCGGGACTAGCGGGAAGGGCGTACAAGAGACCCAGTACTTC.

The chain uses TRBV6-2 or TRBV6-3 and TRBJ2-1, with 7 nucleotides matching TRBD2. This CDR3 comprises 15 residues. Germline-derived CDR1 and CDR2 are MNHEY and SVGEGT. The V gene end was trimmed by 0 bases and the J gene end by 9 bases; junction bases not matched to a gene: 8. In DNA, the CDR3 is TGTGCCAGCAGTTACTCCTCTTGGGGGAGGGGTGAGCAGTTCTTC. Residues: CASSYSSWGRGEQFF.

This chain links TRBV2 with TRBJ1-5, with 7 bases identical to TRBD1. Germline lookup yields CDR1 SNHLY and CDR2 FYNNEI. The V and J ends lost 6 bases and 8 bases, in that order; junction bases with no gene match: 7. The CDR3 totals 13 residues. The CDR3 here is CASRNRGWEPQHF. In DNA form, the CDR3 reads TGTGCCAGCAGGAACAGGGGTTGGGAGCCCCAGCATTTT.

V is TRBV5-1 and J is TRBJ1-6, with 8 bases that match TRBD1. The CDR3 runs to 15 residues. Germline values: CDR1 SGHRS, CDR2 YFSETQ. The J segment lost 8 bases and the V segment lost 4 bases, leaving 8 bases of the junction unmatched. CDR3 sequence reads: CASSRGDRRDSPLHF. Here the CDR3 DNA reads TGCGCCAGCAGCCGGGGGGACAGGAGAGATTCACCCCTCCACTTT.

J is TRBJ1-3 and V is TRBV14; D gene uncertain. Trimming took 4 bases from V and 0 from J, leaving 1 base between them. Germline V gene lookup returns CDR1 SGHDN and CDR2 FVKESK. The CDR3 covers 12 residues. The CDR3 here is CASSPSGNTIYF. The DNA of the CDR3 is TGTGCCAGCAGCCCCTCTGGAAACACCATATATTTT.

This clone showed up just a few times. The genes are TRBV7-2 and TRBJ1-1, with D hard to call. Germline CDR1 and CDR2: SGHTA and FQGNSA. CDR3 length: 15 amino acids. The V end was cut by 3 bases, the J end by 5 bases, with 16 bases between. CDR3 coding DNA: TGTGCCAGCAGCTTCCGACGGACCCGGGAAACTGAAGCTTTCTTT. This encodes CASSFRRTRETEAFF.

In nucleotides, the CDR3 is TGTGCCAGCAGCTTGGAAGTCTCTGGCGAAGCTTTCTTT. Translated: CASSLEVSGEAFF. This chain uses TRBV7-9 with TRBJ1-1; D unclear. This CDR3 has 13 residues. Trimming shortened V by 3 bases and J by 8 bases, and 13 bases separated the two germline ends. Germline V gives CDR1 SEHNR, CDR2 FQNEAQ (reference sequence).

V is TRBV5-5 and J is TRBJ1-2; D gene ambiguous. CDR3 length: 12 amino acids. Germline loops: CDR1 SGHKS, CDR2 YYEKEE (reference sequence). The ends were cut back, 2 bases at V and 4 bases at J, with 6 bases in the middle. The CDR3 nucleotides are TGTGCCAGCAGCTTTCTTGGCTATGGCTACACCTTC. The encoded protein is CASSFLGYGYTF. Full variable domain (missing parts from reference TRBV5-5 and TRBJ1-2): DAGVTQSPTHLIKTRGQQVTLRCSPISGHKSVSWYQQVLGQGPQFIFQYYEKEERGRGNFPDRFSARQFPNYSSELNVNALLLGDSALYLCASSFLGYGYTFGSGTRLTVV.

The chain combines TRBV19 with TRBJ2-5; 9 nucleotides align to TRBD1. The CDR3 consists of 15 residues. Unmatched junction bases numbered 9, after V lost 5 bases and J lost 5 bases. Germline CDR1 LNHDA, CDR2 SQIVND (reference sequence). The CDR3 coding sequence is TGTGCCAGTAGTGCCGGGACAGGGCTTAGGGAGACCCAGTACTTC. It codes for CASSAGTGLRETQYF.

This chain connects TRBV7-2 to TRBJ1-4, with 11 bases matching TRBD1. Germline trimming cut 3 bases from V and 9 bases from J; bases unmatched to any gene: 0. This CDR3 has 13 amino acids. Per germline, CDR1 SGHTA and CDR2 FQGNSA. CDR3 amino acids: CASSLDRGQKLFF. The CDR3 coding sequence is TGTGCCAGCAGCTTGGACAGGGGGCAAAAACTGTTTTTT.

The rearrangement uses TRBV24-1 and TRBJ2-1; D unresolved. The CDR3 totals 17 residues. Trimming took 3 bases from V and 6 from J, leaving 20 bases between them. Germline lookup yields CDR1 KGHDR and CDR2 SFDVKD. The CDR3 region is CATSDAPMTADGNEQFF. CDR3 nucleotides: TGTGCCACCAGTGATGCCCCGATGACCGCGGATGGCAATGAGCAGTTCTTC.

This clone has just one count. This chain uses TRBV28 with TRBJ2-7; 7 nucleotides line up with TRBD1. CDR3 size: 12 residues. The V gene end was trimmed by 8 bases and the J gene end by 2 bases; junction bases not matched to a gene: 3. The V gene's germline CDR1 is MDHEN and CDR2 SYDVKM. Here the CDR3 reads CASSDRAYEQYF. CDR3 DNA sequence: TGTGCCAGCTCTGACAGGGCCTACGAGCAGTACTTC.

The chain employs TRBV2 and TRBJ2-7; weak D call: TRBD2 (5 bases). The CDR3 extends over 15 amino acids. Trimming shortened V by 1 base and J by 0 bases, and 10 bases separated the two germline ends. CDR1 is SNHLY, CDR2 FYNNEI, per germline. The CDR3 DNA reads TGTGCCAGCAGTGAAGGGCTAGCCCTCTCCTACGAGCAGTACTTC. Encoded protein: CASSEGLALSYEQYF.

The V and J genes are TRBV2 and TRBJ2-5; D may match TRBD1 or TRBD2 (6 bases each). CDR1 and CDR2 (germline): SNHLY, FYNNEI. V shed 11 bases and J shed 0 bases, with 22 bases lying between them. The CDR3 runs 16 residues. CDR3 loop: CASPRGASTYQETQYF. In nucleotides, the CDR3 is TGTGCCTCCCCAAGGGGGGCCTCGACATACCAAGAGACCCAGTACTTC.

The CDR3 loop is CASSSVRTQTSEQFF. CDR3 nucleotides: TGTGCCAGCAGCTCCGTCCGGACTCAGACAAGTGAGCAGTTCTTC. This rearrangement joins TRBV11-2 to TRBJ2-1; the D gene is possibly TRBD2 (5 bases). The V gene lost 4 bases and the J gene lost 9 bases, with 19 bases spanning the gap. Germline V gene data show CDR1 as SGHAT and CDR2 as FQNNGV. The CDR3 extends over 15 amino acids.

This chain uses TRBV7-9 with TRBJ2-5; 8 nucleotides agree with TRBD1. Looked up from germline, CDR1 is SEHNR and CDR2 is FQNEAQ (reference sequence). V dropped 5 bases and J dropped 1; count of bases not matched to a gene: 6. CDR3 length: 15 residues. CDR3 in amino acids: CASSTRTGSQETQYF. The CDR3 coding sequence is TGTGCCAGCAGCACTCGGACAGGGAGCCAAGAGACCCAGTACTTC.